This TCR beta chain was recorded in a study of T cell responses to AZD1222 COVID-19 vaccine. Of note for this clone: Its antigen is still unknown.

The table came from immunoSEQ multiplex PCR; TCRdb's copy has only in-frame clones and leaves some out. This sample's table reports around 140,000 clones. Study-wide findings and caveats: With two AZD1222 doses given, Spike-specific TCR breadth and depth both rose. Across spike, vaccine-associated CD4 TCRs were found, dominant at 160-218 and 743-854. Clonal diversity was possibly underestimated, and white British individuals and females predominated among donors. Repertoires were sampled only after the peak T cell response.

Trimming took 4 bases from V and 1 from J; bases not matched to a gene: 6. This CDR3 spans 16 amino acids. Germline V gene lookup returns CDR1 MGHRA and CDR2 YSYEKL. The chain carries TRBV4-1 and TRBJ2-3, with 9 bases lining up with TRBD2. The TCR was taken from an adult in good health. Sequenced sample: peripheral blood. In DNA, the CDR3 is TGCGCCAGCAGCCCCTGGACTAGCGTGGGCACAGATACGCAGTATTTT. This gives the protein CASSPWTSVGTDTQYF.